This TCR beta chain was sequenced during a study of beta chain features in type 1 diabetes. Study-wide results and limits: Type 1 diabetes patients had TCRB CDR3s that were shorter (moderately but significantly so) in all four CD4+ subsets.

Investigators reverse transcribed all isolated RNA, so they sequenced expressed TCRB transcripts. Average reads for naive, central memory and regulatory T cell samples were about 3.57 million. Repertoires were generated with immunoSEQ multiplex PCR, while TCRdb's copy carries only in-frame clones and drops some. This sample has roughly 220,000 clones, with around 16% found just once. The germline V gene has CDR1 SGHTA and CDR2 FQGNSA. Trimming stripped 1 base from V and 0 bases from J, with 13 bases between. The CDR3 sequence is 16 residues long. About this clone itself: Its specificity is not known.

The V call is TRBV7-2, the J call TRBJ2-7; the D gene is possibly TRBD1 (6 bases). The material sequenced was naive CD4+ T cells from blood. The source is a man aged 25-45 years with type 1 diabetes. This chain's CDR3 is CASSLVWGQTSYEQYF. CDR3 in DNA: TGTGCCAGCAGCTTAGTTTGGGGGCAGACCTCCTACGAGCAGTACTTC. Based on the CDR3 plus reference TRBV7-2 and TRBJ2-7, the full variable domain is GAGVSQSPSNKVTEKGKDVELRCDPISGHTALYWYRQSLGQGLEFLIYFQGNSAPDKSGLPSDRFSAERTGGSVSTLTIQRTQQEDSAVYLCASSLVWGQTSYEQYFGPGTRLTVT.